A selection of T cell receptor beta chains follows, all from one sample in a study of breast tumors, draining lymph nodes, adjacent tissues. TCRdb re-analysed the multiplex PCR reads in MiXCR, keeping a single row per CDR3 protein. The sample carries 140,000 or so distinct CDR3 sequences, approximately 29% recorded once. The specimen sequenced was axillary lymph node tissue. The source is a female donor with breast cancer. Some clones in this sample may be carry-over from other donors' samples. Both conserved end residues are part of each CDR3. Each record gives: D gene, V gene, J gene, clone size, CDR3 DNA, CDR3 protein. D genes are given only for firm matches. Only some rows state a clone size, as once, few, many or a class for expanded clones.

D: NA; V: TRBV10-3; J: TRBJ1-5; size: many; DNA: TGTGCCATCAGTGACGTGCCCAATCAGCCCCAGCATTTT; CDR3: CAISDVPNQPQHF
D: NA; V: TRBV5-1; J: TRBJ2-3; size: many; DNA: TGCGCCAGCAGCTTTATTCTGCGTGACACAGATACGCAGTATTTT; CDR3: CASSFILRDTDTQYF
D: TRBD1; V: TRBV2; J: TRBJ1-2; size: NA; DNA: TGCGCCAGCAGCCGTTCCGGGACAGGGTTCTATGGCTACACCTTC; CDR3: CASSRSGTGFYGYTF
D: NA; V: TRBV7-2; J: TRBJ2-1; size: many; DNA: TGTGCCAGCAGGGGTACAGGCTTCTTCTTC; CDR3: CASRGTGFFF
D: NA; V: TRBV7-9; J: TRBJ1-1; size: NA; DNA: TGTGCCAGCAGCTTAGGGAGTACGACTGAAGCTTTCTTT; CDR3: CASSLGSTTEAFF
D: NA; V: TRBV6-1; J: TRBJ2-2; size: many; DNA: TGTGCCAGCATTCTGAACACCGGGGAGCTGTTTTTT; CDR3: CASILNTGELFF
D: TRBD1; V: TRBV10-1; J: TRBJ2-1; size: few; DNA: TGCGCCAGCAGTGAGTCCGACAGGGATGAGCAGTTCTTC; CDR3: CASSESDRDEQFF
D: TRBD1; V: TRBV9; J: TRBJ1-1; size: few; DNA: TGTGCCAGCAGCGTCACGACAGGGCCCCCTGAAGCTTTCTTT; CDR3: CASSVTTGPPEAFF
D: NA; V: TRBV6-5; J: TRBJ1-5; size: many; DNA: TGTGCCAGCCAGGGGCAGTATAATCAGCCCCAGCATTTT; CDR3: CASQGQYNQPQHF
D: NA; V: TRBV12-3/TRBV12-4; J: TRBJ1-6; size: many; DNA: TGTGCCAGCAGTTTAAGCAGGGCTTATTCACCCCTCCACTTT; CDR3: CASSLSRAYSPLHF
D: NA; V: TRBV28; J: TRBJ1-6; size: many; DNA: TGTGCCAGCAGCAACGGGCAGGGGCAATCCCTCCACTTT; CDR3: CASSNGQGQSLHF
D: TRBD1; V: TRBV11-2; J: TRBJ2-3; size: NA; DNA: TGTGCCAGCAGCAAGGGACAGGGATGGAAAGATACGCAGTATTTT; CDR3: CASSKGQGWKDTQYF
D: NA; V: TRBV11-3; J: TRBJ1-2; size: NA; DNA: TGTGTCAGCAGCCCTTCCCGAAACTATGGCTACACCTTC; CDR3: CVSSPSRNYGYTF
D: NA; V: TRBV7-2; J: TRBJ2-3; size: NA; DNA: TGTGCCAGCAGCACGGTACAGGGACGCACAGATACGCAGTATTTT; CDR3: CASSTVQGRTDTQYF
D: NA; V: TRBV24-1; J: TRBJ2-1; size: NA; DNA: TGTGCCCCGACGGGCCCCGGAGACCACAATGAGCAGTTCTTC; CDR3: CAPTGPGDHNEQFF
D: TRBD2; V: TRBV29-1; J: TRBJ2-5; size: NA; DNA: TGCAGCGTTGAGGGCAGGGAGGGTCTCTCGACCCAGTACTTC; CDR3: CSVEGREGLSTQYF
D: TRBD1; V: TRBV20-1; J: TRBJ2-3; size: many; DNA: TGCAGTGCTATCGACAGGGTCCGCACAGATACGCAGTATTTT; CDR3: CSAIDRVRTDTQYF
D: TRBD1; V: TRBV6-6; J: TRBJ1-5; size: many; DNA: TGTGCCAGCAGATCAGGGGGTGGCAATCAGCCCCAGCATTTT; CDR3: CASRSGGGNQPQHF